The present T cell receptor (beta chain) was sequenced within a study of human T cells and chemical hapten exposure. TCRdb itself ran the RACE reads through MiXCR, one entry per CDR3 protein. In the table there are roughly 120,000 distinct CDR3 sequences, 13% of which are singletons. Time point described: pre-sensitization, week 0. The treatment was: therapeutic diphenylcyclopropenone sensitization with weekly scalp DPC. The germline V gene encodes CDR1 MGHRA and CDR2 YSYEKL. V lost 3 bases and J lost 2, with 13 bases in between. The CDR3 covers 16 residues. This clonotype showed up just a few times. What it recognizes is unknown. Findings and limits, study-wide: Significantly more large CDR3 similarity clusters arose among expanded TCRs than among controls.

The chain employs TRBV4-1 and TRBJ2-2; D not certain. This sample comprised whole blood, obtained in connection with sensitization to the hapten diphenylcyclopropenone (DPC). This receptor was identified in a woman aged 18-29 years with alopecia areata. Some clones in this sample may be carry-over from other donors' samples. The CDR3 DNA reads as TGCGCCAGCAGCCAGGGGTTGGGGATCAACACCGGGGAGCTGTTTTTT. Residues: CASSQGLGINTGELFF.